These 17 T cell receptor beta chains came from one sample sequenced in a study of T cells in Graves' hyperthyroidism and ophthalmopathy. The source material, RNA transcripts, was used to amplify TCR beta CDR3 regions. TCR CDR3 underwent first-round RT-PCR with the HTBI primer set. TCRdb re-analysed the multiplex PCR reads in MiXCR, keeping a single row per CDR3 protein. Here the sample spans about 210,000 distinct CDR3 sequences, approximately 17% being singletons. Sample: blood. Every receptor here comes from a man between 45 and 60 years old with Graves' hyperthyroidism.

This rearrangement joins TRBV19 to TRBJ2-1; 10 bases align to TRBD2. The CDR3 runs to 16 residues. The ends lost 3 bases at V and 2 bases at J; junction bases unmatched: 4. Germline CDR1 LNHDA, CDR2 SQIVND (reference sequence). CDR3 sequence (DNA): TGTGCCAGTAGTATCCACCTAGCGGGAGCCTACAATGAGCAGTTCTTC. Translating it yields CASSIHLAGAYNEQFF.

This clonotype was detected ten times or more. The rearrangement joins TRBV7-9 to TRBJ1-2; the D gene is possibly TRBD1 (5 bases). V lost 6 bases and J 3 bases, leaving 11 bases between the germline ends. The CDR3 runs to 13 residues. CDR1 SEHNR and CDR2 FQNEAQ come from the germline V gene (reference sequence). This CDR3 reads CASRRDVDYGYTF. Here the CDR3 DNA reads TGTGCCAGCAGGCGGGACGTTGACTATGGCTACACCTTC.

The rearrangement links TRBV6-2 or TRBV6-3 to TRBJ1-6; TRBD1 is a possible D gene (5 bases). V dropped 8 bases and J dropped 0 bases, with 20 bases sitting between them. CDR1 and CDR2 (germline): MNHEY, SVGEGT. The CDR3 totals 18 residues. The CDR3 region has the DNA TGTGCCAGCGGCCCTACGTTTCTGGGGGACTCCTATAATTCACCCCTCCACTTT. Its translation: CASGPTFLGDSYNSPLHF.

This clonotype was counted many times. The chain joins TRBV11-3 to TRBJ1-2, with 8 nucleotides matching TRBD1. Germline trimming cut 8 bases from V and 5 bases from J; bases unmatched to any gene: 16. CDR3 length: 16 amino acids. Looked up from germline, CDR1 is SGHNT and CDR2 is YENEEA. CDR3 loop: CASGTPLGQGVYGYTF. The CDR3 DNA sequence: TGTGCCAGCGGTACCCCGCTTGGACAGGGAGTGTATGGCTACACCTTC.

Note on this clonotype: This may stem from a read error, because a much larger clone lies one nucleotide away. The chain links TRBV5-1 to TRBJ2-3; the match to TRBD2 covers 12 bases. Germline CDR1 reads SGHRS; CDR2 reads YFSETQ. There are 18 residues in the CDR3. CDR3 residues: CAGSFPTTSGSTTDTQYF. The CDR3 nucleotides read TGCGCCGGCAGCTTCCCAACGACTAGCGGGAGTACCACAGATACGCAGTATTTT.

The rearrangement links TRBV12-3 or TRBV12-4 to TRBJ2-5; D is perhaps TRBD1 or TRBD2 (5 bases each). Trimming pared 5 bases from V and 1 base from J, leaving 11 bases between. The CDR3 extends over 14 amino acids. DNA for the CDR3: TGTGCCAGCAGTGACGACGGGGCCCAAGAGACCCAGTACTTC. Translated: CASSDDGAQETQYF.

This clonotype was counted ten times or more. The chain links TRBV14 to TRBJ2-3; D uncertain. V was clipped by 5 bases and J by 1 base, with 25 bases between them. Germline CDR1 SGHDN, CDR2 FVKESK. This CDR3 is 19 amino acids long. The CDR3 DNA is TGTGCCAGCAGCTCTATCCAGGAATCCGCCGTACTTGGCACAGATACGCAGTATTTT. Translating gives CASSSIQESAVLGTDTQYF.

Remarks on this clonotype: One base away lies a much larger clone, so this may be a sequencing read error. The genes are TRBV7-6 and TRBJ1-5; D gene uncertain. Germline CDR1 is SGHVS and CDR2 is FNYEAQ. Trimming cost V 1 base and J 7 bases, with 8 bases left between them. CDR3 length: 13 amino acids. CDR3 loop: CASSLDGEQPQHF. The CDR3 nucleotides read TGTGCCAGCAGCTTAGATGGGGAACAGCCCCAGCATTTT.

As regards this clonotype: Possible read error: a much larger clone is one base away. The V gene is TRBV19, the J gene TRBJ1-2, with D perhaps matching TRBD1 (6 bases). There are 14 residues in the CDR3. Per the germline V gene, CDR1 is LNHDA and CDR2 is SQIVND (reference sequence). The CDR3 is CASSTLLDSHGDTF. In nucleotides, the CDR3 is TGTGCCAGTAGTACCTTACTGGACAGCCATGGCGACACCTTC. Full variable domain (rest looked up from reference TRBV19 and TRBJ1-2): DGGITQSPKYLFRKEGQNVTLSCEQNLNHDAMYWYRQDPGQGLRLIYYSQIVNDFQKGDIAEGYSVSREKKESFPLTVTSAQKNPTAFYLCASSTLLDSHGDTFGSGTRLTVV.

This clonotype has at least ten counts. The chain carries TRBV28 and TRBJ1-5, with 9 nucleotides matching TRBD1. V shed 2 bases and J 4 bases; nucleotides not matched to a gene: 6. The germline gives CDR1 MDHEN, CDR2 SYDVKM. The CDR3 is 16 amino acids. The CDR3 protein is CASSLIRDRVNQPQHF. The DNA of the CDR3 is TGTGCCAGCAGTTTAATCCGGGACAGGGTAAATCAGCCCCAGCATTTT.

The chain recombines TRBV7-9 with TRBJ2-5; 8 bases match TRBD2. Germline lookup yields CDR1 SEHNR and CDR2 FQNEAQ (reference sequence). J lost 5 bases, V lost 4 bases, and 9 bases had no gene match. CDR3 length: 15 residues. The CDR3 bases are TGTGCCAGCAGCTACATGGGACTAGGAGGGGAGACCCAGTACTTC. Translating it yields CASSYMGLGGETQYF.

This clonotype has just a few counts. The chain recombines TRBV7-9 with TRBJ2-1; D is possibly TRBD1 (6 bases). Trimming stripped 2 bases from V and 1 base from J, with 9 bases between. Germline V gene data show CDR1 as SEHNR and CDR2 as FQNEAQ (reference sequence). This CDR3 has 15 amino acids. This chain's CDR3 is CASSLPGASYNEQFF. CDR3 bases: TGTGCCAGCAGCTTACCAGGGGCGTCCTACAATGAGCAGTTCTTC.

This clonotype was observed a handful of times. V gene TRBV2 combines with J gene TRBJ2-2; D gene uncertain. CDR3 length: 15 amino acids. Per germline, CDR1 SNHLY and CDR2 FYNNEI. V gave up 4 bases and J gave up 3 bases, with 12 bases separating them. This chain's CDR3 is CASSGGKRDTGELFF. CDR3 sequence (DNA): TGTGCCAGCAGTGGTGGAAAAAGGGACACCGGGGAGCTGTTTTTT.

This clonotype was seen many times. The gene calls are TRBV7-6 and TRBJ2-3; no definite D call. The germline V gene has CDR1 SGHVS and CDR2 FNYEAQ. The CDR3 runs to 16 residues. Deletions cut 5 bases from V and 0 bases from J, with 15 bases between. DNA of the CDR3: TGTGCCAGCAGCACACTCGGGCAGGCCAGCACAGATACGCAGTATTTT. It encodes CASSTLGQASTDTQYF.

V usage is TRBV11-2 and J usage is TRBJ1-1; 7 bases match TRBD1. Germline V lookup: CDR1 SGHAT, CDR2 FQNNGV. This CDR3 spans 13 amino acids. After removal of 6 bases from V and 5 bases from J, the junction contained 6 bases not matched to a gene. In nucleotides, the CDR3 is TGTGCCAGCAGGGTACAGGGGAGGACTGAAGCTTTCTTT. This sequence encodes CASRVQGRTEAFF.

This clonotype was recorded many times. The chain couples TRBV2 to TRBJ1-1, with 9 bases fitting TRBD1. V shed 7 bases and J 3 bases; nucleotides not matched to a gene: 3. The CDR3 is 13 residues long. Per germline, CDR1 SNHLY and CDR2 FYNNEI. The CDR3 DNA reads as TGTGCCAGCATCCGGGACAGGGACACTGAAGCTTTCTTT. Translation: CASIRDRDTEAFF.

The CDR3 region has the DNA TGTGCCAGCTCACCACGGCAGGGGACCGGGGAGCTGTTTTTT. It is translated as CASSPRQGTGELFF. V is TRBV18 and J is TRBJ2-2; a possible D gene is TRBD1 (6 bases). CDR3 length: 14 amino acids. Between the trimmed V and J ends, which lost 1 base and 5 bases, there was a span of 8 bases. The germline V gene has CDR1 KGHSH and CDR2 LQKENI.